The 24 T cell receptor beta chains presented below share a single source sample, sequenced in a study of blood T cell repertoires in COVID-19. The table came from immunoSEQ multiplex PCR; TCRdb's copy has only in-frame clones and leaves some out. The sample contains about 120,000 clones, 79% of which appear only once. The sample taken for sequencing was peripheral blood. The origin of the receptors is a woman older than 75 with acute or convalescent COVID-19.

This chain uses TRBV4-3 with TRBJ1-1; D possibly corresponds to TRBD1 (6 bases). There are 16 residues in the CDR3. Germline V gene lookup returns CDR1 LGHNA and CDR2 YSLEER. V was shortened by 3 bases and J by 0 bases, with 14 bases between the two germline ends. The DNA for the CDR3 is TGCGCCAGCAGCCAGGACCACAGGGTCATGAACACTGAAGCTTTCTTT. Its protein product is CASSQDHRVMNTEAFF.

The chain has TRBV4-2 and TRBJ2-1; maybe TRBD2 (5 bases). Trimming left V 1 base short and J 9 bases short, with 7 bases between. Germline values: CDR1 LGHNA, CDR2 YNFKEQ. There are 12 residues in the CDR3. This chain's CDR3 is CASSQGRGEQFF. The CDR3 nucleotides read TGTGCCAGCAGCCAAGGCCGGGGTGAGCAGTTCTTC.

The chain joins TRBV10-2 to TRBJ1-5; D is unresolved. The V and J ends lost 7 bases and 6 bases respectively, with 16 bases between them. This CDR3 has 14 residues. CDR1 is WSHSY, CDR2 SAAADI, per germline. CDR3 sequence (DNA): TGCGCCAGCAAGCCTTCCGATTCTGGTCAGCCCCAGCATTTT. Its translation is CASKPSDSGQPQHF.

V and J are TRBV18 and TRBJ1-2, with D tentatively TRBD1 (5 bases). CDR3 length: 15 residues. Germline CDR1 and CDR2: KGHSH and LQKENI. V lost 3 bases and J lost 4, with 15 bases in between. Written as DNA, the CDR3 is TGTGCCAGCTCACCCAGGAGTGGGGCCCTCTATGGCTACACCTTC. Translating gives CASSPRSGALYGYTF.

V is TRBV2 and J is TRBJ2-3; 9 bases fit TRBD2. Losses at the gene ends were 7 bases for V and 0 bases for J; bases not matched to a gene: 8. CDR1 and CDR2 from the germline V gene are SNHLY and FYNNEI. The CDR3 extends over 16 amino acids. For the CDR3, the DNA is TGTGCCAGCACCCCGGGACTAGCACCTAGCACAGATACGCAGTATTTT. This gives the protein CASTPGLAPSTDTQYF.

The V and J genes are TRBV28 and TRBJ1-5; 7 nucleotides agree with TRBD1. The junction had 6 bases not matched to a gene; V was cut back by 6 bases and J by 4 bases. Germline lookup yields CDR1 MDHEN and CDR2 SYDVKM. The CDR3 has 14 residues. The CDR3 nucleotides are TGTGCCAGCAGCACGGGACAGATGAATCAGCCCCAGCATTTT. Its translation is CASSTGQMNQPQHF.

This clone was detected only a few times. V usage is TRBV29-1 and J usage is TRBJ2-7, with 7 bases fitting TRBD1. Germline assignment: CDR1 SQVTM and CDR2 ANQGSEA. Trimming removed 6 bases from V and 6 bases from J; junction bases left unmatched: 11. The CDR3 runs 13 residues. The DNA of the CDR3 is TGCAGCGTCGAAAAGACAGGGTCCGGCGAGCAGTACTTC. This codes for CSVEKTGSGEQYF.

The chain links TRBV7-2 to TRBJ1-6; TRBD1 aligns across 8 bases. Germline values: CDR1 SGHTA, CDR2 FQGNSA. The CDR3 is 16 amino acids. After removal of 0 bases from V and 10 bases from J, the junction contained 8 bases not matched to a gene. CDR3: CASSLARTGNGSPLHF. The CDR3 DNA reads TGTGCCAGCAGCTTAGCAAGGACAGGGAATGGCTCACCCCTCCACTTT.

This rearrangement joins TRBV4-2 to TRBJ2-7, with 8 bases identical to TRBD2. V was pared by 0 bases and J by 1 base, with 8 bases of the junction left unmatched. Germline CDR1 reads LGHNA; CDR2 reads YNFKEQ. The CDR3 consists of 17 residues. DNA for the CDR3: TGTGCCAGCAGCCAAGATCTCGCTAGCGGGCGTTCCTACGAGCAGTACTTC. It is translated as CASSQDLASGRSYEQYF.

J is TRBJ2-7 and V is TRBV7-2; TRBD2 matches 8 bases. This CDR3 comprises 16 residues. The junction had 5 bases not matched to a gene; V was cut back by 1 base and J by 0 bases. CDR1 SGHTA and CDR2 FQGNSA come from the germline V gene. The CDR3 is CASSLVGGRSSYEQYF. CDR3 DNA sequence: TGTGCCAGCAGCTTAGTGGGCGGGAGGAGCTCCTACGAGCAGTACTTC.

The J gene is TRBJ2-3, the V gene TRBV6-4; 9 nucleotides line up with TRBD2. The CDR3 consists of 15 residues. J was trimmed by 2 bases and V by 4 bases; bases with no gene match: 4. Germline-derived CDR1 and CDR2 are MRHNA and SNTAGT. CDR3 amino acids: CASSVERGDTDTQYF. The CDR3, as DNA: TGTGCCAGCAGTGTGGAGCGGGGGGACACAGATACGCAGTATTTT.

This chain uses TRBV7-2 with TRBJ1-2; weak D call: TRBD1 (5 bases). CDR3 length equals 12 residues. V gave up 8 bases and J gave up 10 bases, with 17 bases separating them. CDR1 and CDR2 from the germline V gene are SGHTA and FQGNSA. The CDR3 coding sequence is TGTGCCAGCGTCCGGGACTCGAAGGACTACACCTTC. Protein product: CASVRDSKDYTF.

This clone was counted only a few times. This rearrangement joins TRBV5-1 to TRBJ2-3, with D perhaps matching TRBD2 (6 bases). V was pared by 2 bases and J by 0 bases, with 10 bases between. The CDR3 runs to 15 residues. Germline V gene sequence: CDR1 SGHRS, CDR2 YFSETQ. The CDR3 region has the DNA TGCGCCAGCAGCTTCGGGGGAATTAGCACAGATACGCAGTATTTT. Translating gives CASSFGGISTDTQYF. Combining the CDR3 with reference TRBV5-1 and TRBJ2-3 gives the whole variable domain KAGVTQTPRYLIKTRGQQVTLSCSPISGHRSVSWYQQTPGQGLQFLFEYFSETQRNKGNFPGRFSGRQFSNSRSEMNVSTLELGDSALYLCASSFGGISTDTQYFGPGTRLTVL.

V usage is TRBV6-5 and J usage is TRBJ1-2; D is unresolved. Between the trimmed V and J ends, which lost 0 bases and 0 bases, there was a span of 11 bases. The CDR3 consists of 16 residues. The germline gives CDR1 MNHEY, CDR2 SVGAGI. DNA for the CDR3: TGTGCCAGCAGTTACTCGTTTTTGGTAGCTAACTATGGCTACACCTTC. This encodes CASSYSFLVANYGYTF.

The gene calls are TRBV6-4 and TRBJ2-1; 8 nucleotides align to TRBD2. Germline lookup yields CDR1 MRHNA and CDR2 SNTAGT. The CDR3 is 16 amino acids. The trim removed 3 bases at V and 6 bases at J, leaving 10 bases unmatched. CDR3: CASSDTRGGAFNEQFF. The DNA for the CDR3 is TGTGCCAGCAGTGATACCCGGGGGGGGGCTTTCAATGAGCAGTTCTTC.

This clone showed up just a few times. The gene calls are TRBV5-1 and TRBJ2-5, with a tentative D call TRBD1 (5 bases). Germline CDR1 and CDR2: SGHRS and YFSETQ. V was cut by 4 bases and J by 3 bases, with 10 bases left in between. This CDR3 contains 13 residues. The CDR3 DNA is TGCGCCAGCAGCCCAGGGTCTGAAGAGACCCAGTACTTC. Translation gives CASSPGSEETQYF.

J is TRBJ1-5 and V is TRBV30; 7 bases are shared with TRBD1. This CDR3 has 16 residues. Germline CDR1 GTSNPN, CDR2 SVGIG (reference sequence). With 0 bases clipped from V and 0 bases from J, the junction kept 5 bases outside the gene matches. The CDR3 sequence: CAWSVGTDYSNQPQHF. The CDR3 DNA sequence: TGTGCCTGGAGTGTTGGGACAGACTATAGCAATCAGCCCCAGCATTTT. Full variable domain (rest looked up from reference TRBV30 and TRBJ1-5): SQTIHQWPATLVQPVGSPLSLECTVEGTSNPNLYWYRQAAGRGLQLLFYSVGIGQISSEVPQNLSASRPQDRQFILSSKKLLLSDSGFYLCAWSVGTDYSNQPQHFGDGTRLSIL.

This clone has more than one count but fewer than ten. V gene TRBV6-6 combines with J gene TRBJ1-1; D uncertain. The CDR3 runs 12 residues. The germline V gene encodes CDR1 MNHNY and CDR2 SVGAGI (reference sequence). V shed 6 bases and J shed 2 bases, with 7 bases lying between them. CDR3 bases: TGTGCCAGCAGGAACTTTAACACTGAAGCTTTCTTT. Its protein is CASRNFNTEAFF.

The CDR3 spells CASSLPGINSPLHF. CDR3 nucleotide sequence: TGTGCCAGCAGCTTACCAGGGATTAATTCACCCCTCCACTTT. The chain joins TRBV5-8 to TRBJ1-6; weak D call: TRBD1 (5 bases). The CDR3 is 14 residues long. The V end lost 2 bases, the J end lost 6 bases, and 9 bases lay between the germline ends. Per germline, CDR1 SGHTS and CDR2 YDEGEE.

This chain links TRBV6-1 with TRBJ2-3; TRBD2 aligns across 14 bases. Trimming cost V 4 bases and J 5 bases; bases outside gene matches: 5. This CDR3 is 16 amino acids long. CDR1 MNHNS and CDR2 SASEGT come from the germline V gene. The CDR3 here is CASSGTSGGTIDTQYF. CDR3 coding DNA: TGTGCCAGCAGTGGGACTAGCGGGGGGACGATAGATACGCAGTATTTT.

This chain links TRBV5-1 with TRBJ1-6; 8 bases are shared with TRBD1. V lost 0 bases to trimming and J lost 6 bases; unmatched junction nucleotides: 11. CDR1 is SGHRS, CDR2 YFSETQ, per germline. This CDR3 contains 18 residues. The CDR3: CASSLAPTGTGPNSPLHF. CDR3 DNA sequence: TGCGCCAGCAGCTTGGCCCCAACCGGGACAGGCCCTAATTCACCCCTCCACTTT.

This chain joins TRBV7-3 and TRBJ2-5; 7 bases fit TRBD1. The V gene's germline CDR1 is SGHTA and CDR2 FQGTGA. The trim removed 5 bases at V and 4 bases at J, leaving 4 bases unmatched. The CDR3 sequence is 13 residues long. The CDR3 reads CASSTGVGETQYF. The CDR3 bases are TGTGCCAGCAGCACAGGGGTAGGAGAGACCCAGTACTTC.

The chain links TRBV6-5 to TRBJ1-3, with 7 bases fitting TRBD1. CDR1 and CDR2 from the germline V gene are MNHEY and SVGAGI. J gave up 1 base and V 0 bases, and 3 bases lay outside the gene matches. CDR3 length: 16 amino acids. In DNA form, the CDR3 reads TGTGCCAGCAGTTACTCCCCGGGACAGTCTGGAAACACCATATATTTT. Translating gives CASSYSPGQSGNTIYF.

The CDR3 region is CASSMSGSGYTF. In DNA, the CDR3 is TGTGCCAGTAGTATGTCGGGGTCTGGCTACACCTTC. The rearrangement uses TRBV19 and TRBJ1-2; D unresolved. The CDR3 is made up of 12 amino acids. Germline CDR1 LNHDA, CDR2 SQIVND (reference sequence). V shed 3 bases and J shed 7 bases, with 9 bases lying between them.